This T cell receptor (beta chain) came from a study of control samples from healthy donors and cancer patients (dated by TCRdb to 2018 to 2021). Note on this clone: Its binding antigen is unknown. It has no much larger one-base neighbor in the sample; base qualities were not kept.

The CDR3 sequence holds 17 residues, the cysteine and phenylalanine included. Solely the CDR3 DNA is kept, with 51 bases framed from the first base. V ends up 3 bases short and J 1 base short, with an unmatched junction base count of 11. The germline V gene sets CDR1 to SGHRS and CDR2 to YFSETQ. Library preparation was by the immunoSEQ multiplex PCR assay. The clones in this table, taken by TCRdb from immuneACCESS, are in-frame only. Not every clone is retained; where verified, under half of the shortfall comes from an unresolved V gene, and the cause of the rest is unknown. The sample includes approximately 87,000 clones, with roughly nine tenths observed a single time. Of the sample, under 20% is held by the ten largest clones.

The clonotype originates from a man aged 45-60 years in good health. Sequencing was performed on blood. Rearrangement joined TRBV5-1 to TRBJ1-1, and 8 bases in between align with TRBD1. The CDR3 here reads CASSSPGQALKNTEAFF. The nucleotide sequence is TGCGCCAGCAGCTCTCCGGGACAGGCGCTGAAGAACACTGAAGCTTTCTTT.